This T cell receptor beta chain is from a study of post-analysis software for immune sequencing data. Study-wide results and limits: Controls had lower frequencies than patients of 4 or 5 TRBV segments, which included TRBV5-6, TRBV5-1 and TRBV20-1. Samples made in the same batch grouped tightly together by F measure. Controls significantly exceeded multiple sclerosis patients in normalized Chao1 diversity.

TCR beta cDNA libraries had unique molecular identifiers. T cells numbering roughly 1 to 10 million yielded 450,000 to 500,000 cDNA molecules. TCRdb re-called the PCR reads with MiXCR, one entry per CDR3 protein. The sample carries 650,000 to 900,000 distinct CDR3 sequences, around 42% recorded once. Per germline, CDR1 MNHEY and CDR2 SMNVEV (reference sequence). Deletions cut 3 bases from V and 2 bases from J, with 15 bases between. The CDR3 runs to 16 residues. In this sample, this clonotype turned up a few times. Its antigen is as yet unknown. Material for sequencing was blood. This TCR was recovered from a girl aged 10 to 17 with multiple sclerosis. The chain employs TRBV27 and TRBJ2-3; the D is unclear. The CDR3 DNA follows: TGTGCCAGCAGTTTCTCTGACTCCTACGCCACAGATACGCAGTATTTT. It specifies CASSFSDSYATDTQYF.